The 9 T cell receptor beta chains presented below share a single source sample, sequenced in a study of blood T cell repertoires in COVID-19. Here immunoSEQ multiplex PCR was the method, and the copy in TCRdb shows in-frame clones only, minus some. Of roughly 130,000 clones in the sample, roughly 90% were seen once. Sequenced: peripheral blood. The source of these receptors is a man between 60 and 75 years old with COVID-19, enrolled during active disease.

The gene calls are TRBV3-1 (or the pseudogene TRBV3-2) and TRBJ1-1, with 7 bases lining up with TRBD1. Germline CDR1 LGHDT, CDR2 YNNKEL (reference sequence). The CDR3 consists of 14 residues. V gave up 5 bases and J gave up 10 bases; unmatched junction bases: 13. The CDR3 bases are TGTGCCAGCAGCAAGGGGACAGCGAACACGGGAGCTTTCTTT. Translating it yields CASSKGTANTGAFF.

The chain joins TRBV9 to TRBJ2-4; D call uncertain. The ends were cut back, 0 bases at V and 2 bases at J, with 12 bases in the middle. Germline CDR1 is SGDLS and CDR2 is YYNGEE. The CDR3 covers 16 residues. CDR3 bases: TGTGCCAGCAGCGTAGTATATCAGTTGTCCAAAAACATTCAGTACTTC. It specifies CASSVVYQLSKNIQYF. Looking up the rest from reference TRBV9 and TRBJ2-4 gives the full variable domain: DSGVTQTPKHLITATGQRVTLRCSPRSGDLSVYWYQQSLDQGLQFLIQYYNGEERAKGNILERFSAQQFPDLHSELNLSSLELGDSALYFCASSVVYQLSKNIQYFGAGTRLSVL.

The V and J genes are TRBV7-2 and TRBJ2-5; 7 bases are shared with TRBD2. The V gene end was trimmed by 0 bases and the J gene end by 2 bases; junction bases not matched to a gene: 0. Germline V gene sequence: CDR1 SGHTA, CDR2 FQGNSA. This CDR3 is built from 14 residues. The CDR3 sequence: CASSLAGGQETQYF. The DNA of the CDR3 is TGTGCCAGCAGCTTAGCGGGAGGGCAAGAGACCCAGTACTTC.

This rearrangement joins TRBV28 to TRBJ1-2, with 7 nucleotides matching TRBD1. CDR1 MDHEN and CDR2 SYDVKM come from the germline V gene. The CDR3 consists of 14 residues. V dropped 8 bases and J dropped 7; count of bases not matched to a gene: 13. The CDR3 region has the DNA TGTGCCAGCTTGGAGGGGGCAACGCCGTCTGGCTACACCTTC. Translation: CASLEGATPSGYTF.

The CDR3: CASSPRGHEQYF. Written as DNA, the CDR3 is TGTGCCAGCAGCCCTAGGGGCCACGAGCAGTACTTC. The chain joins TRBV12-3 or TRBV12-4 to TRBJ2-7; D possibly corresponds to TRBD1 (5 bases). CDR3 length equals 12 residues. The ends were cut back, 6 bases at V and 5 bases at J, with 11 bases in the middle.

CDR3 DNA: TGTGCCAGCTCACCCGGGTCAGACGAGGACTATGGCTACACCTTC. This codes for CASSPGSDEDYGYTF. J is TRBJ1-2 and V is TRBV18; D gene ambiguous. The germline gives CDR1 KGHSH, CDR2 LQKENI. CDR3 length: 15 residues. Trimming removed 3 bases from V and 3 bases from J, with 14 bases in between.

V is TRBV9 and J is TRBJ1-1; the match to TRBD1 covers 8 bases. This CDR3 contains 15 residues. The V segment lost 6 bases and the J segment 1 base; nucleotides outside the gene matches: 8. Germline CDR1 and CDR2: SGDLS and YYNGEE. The CDR3 here is CASTRTGSKNTEAFF. The CDR3 coding sequence is TGTGCCAGCACCCGGACAGGGTCAAAGAACACTGAAGCTTTCTTT. Drawing the rest from reference TRBV9 and TRBJ1-1, the complete variable domain is DSGVTQTPKHLITATGQRVTLRCSPRSGDLSVYWYQQSLDQGLQFLIQYYNGEERAKGNILERFSAQQFPDLHSELNLSSLELGDSALYFCASTRTGSKNTEAFFGQGTRLTVV.

This clone is a singleton in its sample. The CDR3 sequence: CASSSWTDPYEQYF. In DNA form, the CDR3 reads TGTGCCAGCAGCTCTTGGACAGACCCCTACGAGCAGTACTTC. The rearrangement joins TRBV5-6 to TRBJ2-7, with D perhaps matching TRBD1 (6 bases). The CDR3 sequence is 14 residues long. The germline V gene encodes CDR1 SGHDT and CDR2 YYEEEE. The ends were cut back, 3 bases at V and 2 bases at J, with 12 bases in the middle. Complete variable domain (other parts from reference TRBV5-6 and TRBJ2-7): DAGVTQSPTHLIKTRGQQVTLRCSPKSGHDTVSWYQQALGQGPQFIFQYYEEEERQRGNFPDRFSGHQFPNYSSELNVNALLLGDSALYLCASSSWTDPYEQYFGPGTRLTVT.

The chain employs TRBV5-4 and TRBJ2-5; 13 nucleotides match TRBD2. Germline loops: CDR1 SGHNT, CDR2 YYREEE (reference sequence). The CDR3 spans 16 residues. Trimming took 3 bases from V and 2 from J; bases not matched to a gene: 4. The CDR3 nucleotides are TGTGCCAGCAGCTCGGGACTAGCGGGAATTCAAGAGACCCAGTACTTC. This gives the protein CASSSGLAGIQETQYF.